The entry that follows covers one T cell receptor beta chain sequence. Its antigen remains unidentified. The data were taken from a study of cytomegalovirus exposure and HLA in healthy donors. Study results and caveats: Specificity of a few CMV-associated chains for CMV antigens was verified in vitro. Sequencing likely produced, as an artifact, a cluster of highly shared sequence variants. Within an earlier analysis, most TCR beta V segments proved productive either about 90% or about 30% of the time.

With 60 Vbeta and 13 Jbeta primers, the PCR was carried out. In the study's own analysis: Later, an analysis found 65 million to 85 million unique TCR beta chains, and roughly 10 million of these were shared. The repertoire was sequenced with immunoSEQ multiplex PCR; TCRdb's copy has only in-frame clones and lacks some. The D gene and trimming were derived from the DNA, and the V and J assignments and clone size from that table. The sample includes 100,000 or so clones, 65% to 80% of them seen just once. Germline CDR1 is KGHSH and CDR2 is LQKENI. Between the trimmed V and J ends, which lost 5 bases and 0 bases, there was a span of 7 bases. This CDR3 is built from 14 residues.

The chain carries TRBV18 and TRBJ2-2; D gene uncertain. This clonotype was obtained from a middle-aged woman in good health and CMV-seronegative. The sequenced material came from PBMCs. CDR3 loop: CASSEVTNTGELFF. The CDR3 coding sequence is TGTGCCAGCTCAGAGGTGACGAACACCGGGGAGCTGTTTTTT.